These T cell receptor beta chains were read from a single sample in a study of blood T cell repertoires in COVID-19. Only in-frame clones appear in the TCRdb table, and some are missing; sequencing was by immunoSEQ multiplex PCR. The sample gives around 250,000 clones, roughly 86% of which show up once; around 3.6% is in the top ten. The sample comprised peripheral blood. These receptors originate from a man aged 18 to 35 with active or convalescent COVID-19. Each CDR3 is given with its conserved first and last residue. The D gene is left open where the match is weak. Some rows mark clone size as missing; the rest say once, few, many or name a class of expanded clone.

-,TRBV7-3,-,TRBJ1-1,CASSSDRSTEAFF,TGTGCCAGCAGCAGCGACAGGTCAACTGAAGCTTTCTTT
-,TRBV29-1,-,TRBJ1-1,CSVEGLSTNTEAFF,TGCAGCGTTGAGGGACTCTCGACCAACACTGAAGCTTTCTTT
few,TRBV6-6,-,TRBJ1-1,CASSSRPEWAFF,TGTGCCAGCAGCTCCAGGCCGGAATGGGCTTTCTTT
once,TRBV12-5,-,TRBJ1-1,CASGLSGIIGTEAFF,TGTGCTAGTGGTTTGTCCGGGATTATCGGCACTGAAGCTTTCTTT
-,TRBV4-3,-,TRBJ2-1,CASSQDSGMSEQFF,TGCGCCAGCAGCCAAGATTCCGGGATGAGTGAGCAGTTCTTC
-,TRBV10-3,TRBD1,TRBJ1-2,CAIKGAAKDGYTF,TGTGCCATCAAGGGGGCGGCTAAAGATGGCTACACCTTC
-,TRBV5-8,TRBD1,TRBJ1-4,CASSPGTVVATNEKLFF,TGTGCCAGCAGCCCCGGGACAGTCGTTGCAACTAATGAAAAACTGTTTTTT
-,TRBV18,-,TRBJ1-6,CASSPWDIRYSSYNSPLHF,TGTGCCAGCTCACCTTGGGACATACGATATAGCTCCTATAATTCACCCCTCCACTTT
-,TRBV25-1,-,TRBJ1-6,CASSVGTRGSPLHF,TGTGCCAGCAGTGTCGGTACCCGGGGTTCACCCCTCCACTTT
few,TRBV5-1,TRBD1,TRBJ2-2,CASSSGTGNTGELFF,TGCGCCAGCAGCTCCGGGACAGGGAACACCGGGGAGCTGTTTTTT